This TCR beta chain was sequenced during a study of PD-1 blockade in classical Hodgkin lymphoma. Study in general: Patients in the cohort were put on intravenous nivolumab, 3 mg/kg every 2 weeks. Whole-study results and caveats: Reports indicated that newly diagnosed patients had lower baseline TCR diversity than healthy donors did. Prior to therapy, complete responders displayed diversity much like that of newly diagnosed patients.

Comment on this clone: What it recognizes is unknown.

Using immunoSEQ multiplex PCR, the repertoire was profiled, and TCRdb retains in-frame clones only, with some absent. The top ten clones hold less than 20% of a sample with about 110,000 clones, roughly nine tenths of them seen once. Brentuximab vedotin exposure varied among the patients, all of whom had relapsed after autologous stem cell transplantation. Best response was recorded as complete response, partial response or progressive disease. The TCR sequence derives from a human donor with classical Hodgkin lymphoma. Sequenced material: peripheral blood mononuclear cells (PBMCs), taken before the second cycle of nivolumab.

The CDR3 here is CASSPNPTLVTGELFF. DNA for the CDR3: TGTGCCAGCTCACCAAACCCCACACTCGTCACCGGGGAGCTGTTTTTT. V usage is TRBV18 and J usage is TRBJ2-2, with D uncertain. This CDR3 comprises 16 residues. Trimming took off 2 bases at V and 4 bases at J, with 14 bases between the two ends. Per the germline V gene, CDR1 is KGHSH and CDR2 is LQKENI.